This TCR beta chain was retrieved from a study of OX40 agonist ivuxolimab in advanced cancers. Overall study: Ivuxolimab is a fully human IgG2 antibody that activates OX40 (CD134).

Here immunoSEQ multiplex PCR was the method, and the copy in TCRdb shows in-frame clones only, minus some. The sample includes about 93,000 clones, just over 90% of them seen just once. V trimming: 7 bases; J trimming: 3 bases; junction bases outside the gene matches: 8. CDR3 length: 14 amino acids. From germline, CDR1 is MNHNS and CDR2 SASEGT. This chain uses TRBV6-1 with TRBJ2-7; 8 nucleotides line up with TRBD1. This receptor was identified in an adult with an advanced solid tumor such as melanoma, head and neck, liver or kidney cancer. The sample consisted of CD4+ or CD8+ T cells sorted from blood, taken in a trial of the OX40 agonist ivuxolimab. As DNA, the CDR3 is TGTGCCAGCAACCAACCGGGACAGGTCTACGAGCAGTACTTC. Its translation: CASNQPGQVYEQYF.